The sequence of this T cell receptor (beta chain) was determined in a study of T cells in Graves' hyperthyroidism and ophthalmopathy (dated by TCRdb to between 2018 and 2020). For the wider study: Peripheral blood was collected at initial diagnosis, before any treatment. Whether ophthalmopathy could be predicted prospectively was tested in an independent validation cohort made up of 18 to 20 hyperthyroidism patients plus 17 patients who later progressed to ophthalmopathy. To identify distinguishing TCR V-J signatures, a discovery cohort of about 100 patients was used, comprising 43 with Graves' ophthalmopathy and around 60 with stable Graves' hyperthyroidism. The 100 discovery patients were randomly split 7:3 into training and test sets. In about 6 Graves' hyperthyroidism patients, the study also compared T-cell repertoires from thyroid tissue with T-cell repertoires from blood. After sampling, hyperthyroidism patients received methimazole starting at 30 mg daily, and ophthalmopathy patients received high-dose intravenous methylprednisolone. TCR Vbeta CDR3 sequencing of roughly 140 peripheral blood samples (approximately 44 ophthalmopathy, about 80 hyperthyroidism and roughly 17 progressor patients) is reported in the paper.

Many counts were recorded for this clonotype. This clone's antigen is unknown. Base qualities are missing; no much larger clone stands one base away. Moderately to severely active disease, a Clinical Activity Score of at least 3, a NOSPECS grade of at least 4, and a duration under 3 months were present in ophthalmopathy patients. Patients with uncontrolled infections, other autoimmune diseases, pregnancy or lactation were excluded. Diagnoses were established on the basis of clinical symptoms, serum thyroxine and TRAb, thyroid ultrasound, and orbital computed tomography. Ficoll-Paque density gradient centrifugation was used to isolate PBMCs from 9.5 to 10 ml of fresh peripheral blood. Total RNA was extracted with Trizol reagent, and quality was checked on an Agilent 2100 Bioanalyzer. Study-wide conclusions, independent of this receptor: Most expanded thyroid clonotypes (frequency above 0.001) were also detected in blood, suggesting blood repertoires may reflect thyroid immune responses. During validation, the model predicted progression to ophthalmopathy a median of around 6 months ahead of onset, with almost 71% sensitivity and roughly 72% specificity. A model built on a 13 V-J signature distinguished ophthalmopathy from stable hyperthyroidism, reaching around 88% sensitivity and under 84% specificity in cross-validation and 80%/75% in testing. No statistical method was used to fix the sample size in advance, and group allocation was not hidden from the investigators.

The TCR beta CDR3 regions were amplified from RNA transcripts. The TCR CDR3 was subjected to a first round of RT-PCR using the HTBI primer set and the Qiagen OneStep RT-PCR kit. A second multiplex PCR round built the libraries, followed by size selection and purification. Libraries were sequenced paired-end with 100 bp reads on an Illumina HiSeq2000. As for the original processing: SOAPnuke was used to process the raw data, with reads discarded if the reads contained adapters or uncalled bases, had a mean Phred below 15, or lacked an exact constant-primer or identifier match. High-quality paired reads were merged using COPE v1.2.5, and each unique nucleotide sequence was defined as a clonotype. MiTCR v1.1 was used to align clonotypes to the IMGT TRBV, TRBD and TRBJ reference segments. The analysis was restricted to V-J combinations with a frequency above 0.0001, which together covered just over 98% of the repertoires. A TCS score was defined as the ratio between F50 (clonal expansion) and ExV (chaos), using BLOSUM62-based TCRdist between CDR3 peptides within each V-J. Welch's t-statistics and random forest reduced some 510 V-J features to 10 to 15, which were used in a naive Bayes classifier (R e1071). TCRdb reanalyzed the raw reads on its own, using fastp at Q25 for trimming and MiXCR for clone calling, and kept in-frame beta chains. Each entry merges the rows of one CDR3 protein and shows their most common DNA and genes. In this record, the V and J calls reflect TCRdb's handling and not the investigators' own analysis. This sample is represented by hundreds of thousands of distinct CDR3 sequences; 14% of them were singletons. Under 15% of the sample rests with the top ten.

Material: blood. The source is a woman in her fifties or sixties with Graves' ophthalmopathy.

The CDR3 protein is CASSQQIDRDTEAFF. The nucleotides are TGTGCCAGCAGCCAACAAATCGACAGGGACACTGAAGCTTTCTTT. The sequence joins TRBV3-1 to TRBJ1-1; 7 bases in the junction line up with TRBD1. The CDR1 and CDR2 encoded by the germline V gene (reference sequence) are LGHDT and YNNKEL. The V end gives up 2 bases and the J end 3 bases, leaving 6 bases in the junction not matched to a gene. The CDR3 measures 15 amino acids from cysteine to phenylalanine. The entry retains the CDR3 DNA only, 45 bases that are in frame from base 1.